The rows below give T cell receptor beta chains drawn from one sample of a study of CD8 T cells in ankylosing spondylitis. TCRdb reprocessed the 5' RACE reads with MiXCR, giving one entry per CDR3 protein. The table lists about 240,000 distinct CDR3 sequences, around 7.8% of them singletons. The sequenced material came from blood, either unsorted or a sorted T cell fraction (not recorded which). The receptors shown here come from a male donor with ankylosing spondylitis or in good health (not recorded which). The CDR3 runs from the conserved cysteine through the conserved F or W. The D gene is left open where the match is weak. Rows may omit the clone size; those that give it use once, few, many or a size class.

size: few; J: TRBJ1-6; D: -; V: TRBV2; CDR3: CASSVDRFYNSPLHF; DNA: TGTGCCAGCAGCGTTGACAGGTTCTATAATTCACCCCTCCACTTT
size: many; J: TRBJ1-1; D: -; V: TRBV18; CDR3: CASSPNPTHLTRAFF; DNA: TGTGCCAGCTCACCTAACCCGACGCACCTGACGAGGGCTTTCTTT
size: many; J: TRBJ2-7; D: TRBD1; V: TRBV12-3/TRBV12-4; CDR3: CASSIGQGYAYEQYF; DNA: TGTGCCAGCAGCATTGGACAGGGTTACGCCTACGAGCAGTACTTC
size: few; J: TRBJ2-2; D: TRBD2; V: TRBV11-2; CDR3: CASSKRLAGRRATGELFF; DNA: TGTGCCAGCAGCAAGAGACTAGCGGGCCGCCGGGCCACCGGGGAGCTGTTTTTT
size: few; J: TRBJ2-2; D: TRBD2; V: TRBV9; CDR3: CASSGGTSGFGTGELFF; DNA: TGTGCCAGCAGCGGTGGGACTAGCGGGTTCGGCACCGGGGAGCTGTTTTTT
size: many; J: TRBJ2-7; D: -; V: TRBV7-2; CDR3: CASSLGWGPDYEQYF; DNA: TGTGCCAGCAGCTTAGGCTGGGGACCGGATTACGAGCAGTACTTC
size: -; J: TRBJ2-2; D: -; V: TRBV3-1; CDR3: CASSQLQLPNTGELFF; DNA: TGTGCCAGCAGCCAACTACAGTTACCGAACACCGGGGAGCTGTTTTTT
size: many; J: TRBJ2-7; D: -; V: TRBV12-3/TRBV12-4; CDR3: CASSPRDSYEQYF; DNA: TGTGCCAGCAGTCCCCGGGACTCCTACGAGCAGTACTTC
size: few; J: TRBJ2-7; D: TRBD2; V: TRBV7-9; CDR3: CASSPREGYEQYF; DNA: TGTGCCAGCAGCCCTCGGGAGGGCTACGAGCAGTACTTC
size: many; J: TRBJ2-5; D: -; V: TRBV20-1; CDR3: CSARRDFQETQYF; DNA: TGCAGTGCTAGACGGGACTTTCAAGAGACCCAGTACTTC
size: many; J: TRBJ1-1; D: -; V: TRBV5-1; CDR3: CASSPDHIEAFF; DNA: TGCGCCAGCAGCCCCGACCATATTGAAGCTTTCTTT
size: few; J: TRBJ2-1; D: -; V: TRBV12-3/TRBV12-4; CDR3: CASSSPLRDANEQFF; DNA: TGTGCCAGCAGTTCTCCTCTACGCGACGCCAATGAGCAGTTCTTC
size: many; J: TRBJ2-1; D: -; V: TRBV7-9; CDR3: CASSLASGTFNEQFF; DNA: TGTGCCAGCAGCTTAGCGTCGGGGACTTTCAATGAGCAGTTCTTC
size: -; J: TRBJ2-4; D: -; V: TRBV15; CDR3: CATSASFDSAKNIQYF; DNA: TGTGCCACCAGCGCCAGTTTCGACAGCGCCAAAAACATTCAGTACTTC
size: many; J: TRBJ1-1; D: -; V: TRBV5-1; CDR3: CASRGVSTEAFF; DNA: TGCGCCAGCCGTGGGGTTAGCACTGAAGCTTTCTTT
size: few; J: TRBJ2-2; D: TRBD1; V: TRBV11-2; CDR3: CASSSQGAGTGELFF; DNA: TGTGCCAGCAGCTCACAGGGGGCGGGAACCGGGGAGCTGTTTTTT
size: many; J: TRBJ1-2; D: -; V: TRBV19; CDR3: CASSIGSRDYTF; DNA: TGTGCCAGTAGTATTGGCAGCCGTGACTACACCTTC
size: many; J: TRBJ2-1; D: TRBD2; V: TRBV12-3/TRBV12-4; CDR3: CASTGGVAGGSEQFF; DNA: TGTGCCAGCACCGGAGGGGTAGCGGGAGGAAGTGAGCAGTTCTTC
size: many; J: TRBJ2-7; D: -; V: TRBV7-7; CDR3: CASSLELGTYEQYF; DNA: TGTGCTAGCAGCTTAGAGCTAGGGACCTACGAGCAGTACTTC
size: -; J: TRBJ1-2; D: -; V: TRBV4-3; CDR3: CASSRGREGSGGYTF; DNA: TGCGCCAGCAGCCGAGGAAGAGAGGGATCAGGTGGCTACACCTTC
size: many; J: TRBJ1-1; D: -; V: TRBV29-1; CDR3: CSFMGEALIGNTEAFF; DNA: TGCAGCTTTATGGGGGAAGCTCTCATCGGGAACACTGAAGCTTTCTTT
size: many; J: TRBJ2-1; D: -; V: TRBV6-2/TRBV6-3; CDR3: CASSSRTYNEQFF; DNA: TGTGCCAGCAGTAGTCGTACCTACAATGAGCAGTTCTTC
size: few; J: TRBJ2-1; D: -; V: TRBV11-2; CDR3: CASSPGMVVAIDSNNEQFF; DNA: TGTGCCAGCAGCCCTGGTATGGTGGTAGCGATAGATTCTAACAATGAGCAGTTCTTC
size: few; J: TRBJ1-2; D: -; V: TRBV20-1; CDR3: CSARLRRADGYTF; DNA: TGCAGTGCTCGGCTCCGGCGGGCAGATGGCTACACCTTC
size: many; J: TRBJ2-5; D: -; V: TRBV3-1; CDR3: CASSSGAQETQYF; DNA: TGTGCCAGCAGCTCTGGGGCCCAAGAGACCCAGTACTTC
size: -; J: TRBJ2-7; D: -; V: TRBV4-2; CDR3: CASSQGADGSYEQYF; DNA: TGTGCCAGCAGCCAAGGTGCGGACGGTTCCTACGAGCAGTACTTC
size: few; J: TRBJ2-7; D: -; V: TRBV30; CDR3: CAWSELAGYHEQYF; DNA: TGTGCCTGGAGTGAACTGGCAGGGTACCACGAGCAGTACTTC
size: many; J: TRBJ2-5; D: -; V: TRBV9; CDR3: CASSVATGETQYF; DNA: TGTGCCAGCAGCGTAGCTACCGGGGAGACCCAGTACTTC
size: many; J: TRBJ2-2; D: -; V: TRBV4-1; CDR3: CASSQVVPGGAGELFF; DNA: TGCGCCAGCAGCCAAGTCGTACCAGGGGGGGCCGGGGAGCTGTTTTTT
size: many; J: TRBJ1-2; D: -; V: TRBV5-1; CDR3: CASSSAGHGYGYTF; DNA: TGCGCCAGCAGCTCCGCTGGACACGGCTATGGCTACACCTTC
size: few; J: TRBJ2-2; D: -; V: TRBV18; CDR3: CASSPPIVGGNTGELFF; DNA: TGTGCCAGCTCACCACCGATAGTCGGGGGGAACACCGGGGAGCTGTTTTTT
size: many; J: TRBJ2-7; D: -; V: TRBV12-3/TRBV12-4; CDR3: CATSSGAYEQYF; DNA: TGTGCCACCAGTTCCGGGGCCTACGAGCAGTACTTC
size: few; J: TRBJ2-3; D: -; V: TRBV7-2; CDR3: CASRPETDTQYF; DNA: TGTGCCAGCAGACCTGAGACAGATACGCAGTATTTT
size: -; J: TRBJ1-5; D: TRBD1; V: TRBV2; CDR3: CASSGSTGVNQPQHF; DNA: TGTGCCAGCAGTGGTTCCACAGGGGTAAATCAGCCCCAGCATTTT
size: -; J: TRBJ2-7; D: TRBD2; V: TRBV19; CDR3: CASSALAGVYEQYF; DNA: TGTGCCAGTAGTGCCTTAGCGGGAGTCTACGAGCAGTACTTC
size: many; J: TRBJ2-7; D: TRBD2; V: TRBV19; CDR3: CASSRLPGGSYEQYF; DNA: TGTGCCAGTAGTCGACTACCGGGGGGCTCCTACGAGCAGTACTTC
size: -; J: TRBJ1-1; D: -; V: TRBV27; CDR3: CASTLSSTSSTEAFF; DNA: TGTGCCAGCACCCTTAGCTCAACAAGCTCCACTGAAGCTTTCTTT
size: many; J: TRBJ2-3; D: -; V: TRBV5-1; CDR3: CASSSLAQRGDTQYF; DNA: TGCGCCAGCAGTTCCCTAGCGCAAAGGGGGGATACGCAGTATTTT
size: many; J: TRBJ2-7; D: TRBD2; V: TRBV2; CDR3: CASSGASTSEPYEQYF; DNA: TGTGCCAGCAGCGGGGCCTCGACTAGCGAACCCTACGAGCAGTACTTC
size: many; J: TRBJ2-7; D: -; V: TRBV9; CDR3: CASSALRAGFYEQYF; DNA: TGTGCCAGCAGCGCACTCCGGGCCGGGTTCTACGAGCAGTACTTC
size: many; J: TRBJ1-3; D: TRBD1; V: TRBV5-1; CDR3: CASSAGTGFGNTIYF; DNA: TGCGCCAGCAGCGCCGGGACAGGTTTTGGAAACACCATATATTTT